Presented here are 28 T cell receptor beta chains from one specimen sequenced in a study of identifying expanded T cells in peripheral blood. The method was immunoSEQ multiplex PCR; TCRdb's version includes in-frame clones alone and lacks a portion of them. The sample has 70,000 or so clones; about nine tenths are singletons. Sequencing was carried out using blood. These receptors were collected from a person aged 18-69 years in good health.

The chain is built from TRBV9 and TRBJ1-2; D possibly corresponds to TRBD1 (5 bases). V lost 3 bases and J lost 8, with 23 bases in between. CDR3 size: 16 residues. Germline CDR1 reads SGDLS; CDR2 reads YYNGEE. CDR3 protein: CASSDSRDQPWNGYTF. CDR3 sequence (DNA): TGTGCCAGCAGCGATTCTCGGGACCAGCCGTGGAACGGCTACACCTTC.

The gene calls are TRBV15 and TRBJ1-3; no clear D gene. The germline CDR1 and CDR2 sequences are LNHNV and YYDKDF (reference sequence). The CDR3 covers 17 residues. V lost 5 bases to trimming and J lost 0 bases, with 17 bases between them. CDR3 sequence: CATSGWLGPFSGNTIYF. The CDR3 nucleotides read TGTGCCACCAGCGGGTGGTTAGGACCGTTCTCTGGAAACACCATATATTTT.

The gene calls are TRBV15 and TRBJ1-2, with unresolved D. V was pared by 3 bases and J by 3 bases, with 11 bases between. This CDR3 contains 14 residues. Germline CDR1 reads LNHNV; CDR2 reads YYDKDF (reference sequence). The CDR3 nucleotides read TGTGCCACCAGCAGGGTGGGCGAGGACTATGGCTACACCTTC. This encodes CATSRVGEDYGYTF.

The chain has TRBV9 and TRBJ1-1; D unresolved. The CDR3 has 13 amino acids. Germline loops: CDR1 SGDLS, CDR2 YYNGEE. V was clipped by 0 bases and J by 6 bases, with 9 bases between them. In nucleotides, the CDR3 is TGTGCCAGCAGCGTAGTATTGGGAGCTGAAGCTTTCTTT. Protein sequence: CASSVVLGAEAFF.

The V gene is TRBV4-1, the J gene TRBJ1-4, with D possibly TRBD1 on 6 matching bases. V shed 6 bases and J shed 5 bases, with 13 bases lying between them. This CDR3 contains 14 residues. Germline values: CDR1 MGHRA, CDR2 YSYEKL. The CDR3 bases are TGCGCCAGCAGGCCACAGGGTGCGAATGAAAAACTGTTTTTT. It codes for CASRPQGANEKLFF.

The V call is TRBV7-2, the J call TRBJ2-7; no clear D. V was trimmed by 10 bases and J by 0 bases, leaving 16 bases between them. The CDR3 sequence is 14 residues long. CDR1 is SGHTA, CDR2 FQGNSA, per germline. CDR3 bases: TGTGCCACCTTAATCGGGCCATCCTCCTACGAGCAGTACTTC. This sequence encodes CATLIGPSSYEQYF.

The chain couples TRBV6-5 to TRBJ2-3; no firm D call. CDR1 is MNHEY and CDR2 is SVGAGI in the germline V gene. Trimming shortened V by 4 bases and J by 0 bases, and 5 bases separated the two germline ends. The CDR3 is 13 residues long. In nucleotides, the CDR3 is TGTGCCAGCAGTTTGATTAGCACAGATACGCAGTATTTT. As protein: CASSLISTDTQYF.

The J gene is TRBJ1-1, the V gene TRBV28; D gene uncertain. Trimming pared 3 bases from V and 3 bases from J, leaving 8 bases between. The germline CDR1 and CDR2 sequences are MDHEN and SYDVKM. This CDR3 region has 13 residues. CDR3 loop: CASSFGQHTEAFF. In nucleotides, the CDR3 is TGTGCCAGCAGTTTCGGGCAGCACACTGAAGCTTTCTTT.

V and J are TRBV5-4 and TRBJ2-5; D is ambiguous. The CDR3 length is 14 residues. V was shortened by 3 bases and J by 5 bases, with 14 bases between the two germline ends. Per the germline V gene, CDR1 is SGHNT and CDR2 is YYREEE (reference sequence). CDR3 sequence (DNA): TGTGCCAGCAGCTCCCGTGATCTGGCGGAGACCCAGTACTTC. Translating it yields CASSSRDLAETQYF.

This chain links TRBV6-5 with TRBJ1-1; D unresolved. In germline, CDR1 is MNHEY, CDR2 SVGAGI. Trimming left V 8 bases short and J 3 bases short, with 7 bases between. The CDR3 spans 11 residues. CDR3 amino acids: CASHGDTEAFF. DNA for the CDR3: TGTGCCAGCCATGGAGACACTGAAGCTTTCTTT.

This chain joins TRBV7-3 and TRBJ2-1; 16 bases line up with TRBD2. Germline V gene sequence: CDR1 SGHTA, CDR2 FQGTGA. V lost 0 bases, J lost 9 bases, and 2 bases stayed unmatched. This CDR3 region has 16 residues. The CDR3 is CASSLTGTSGRAEQFF. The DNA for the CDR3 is TGTGCCAGCAGCTTAACCGGGACTAGCGGGAGGGCTGAGCAGTTCTTC.

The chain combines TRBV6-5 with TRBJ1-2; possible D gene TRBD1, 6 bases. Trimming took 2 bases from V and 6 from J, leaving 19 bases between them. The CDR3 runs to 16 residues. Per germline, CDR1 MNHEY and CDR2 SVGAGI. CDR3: CASSYEKGGARDGYTF. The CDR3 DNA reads TGTGCCAGCAGTTACGAGAAGGGGGGCGCAAGGGATGGCTACACCTTC.

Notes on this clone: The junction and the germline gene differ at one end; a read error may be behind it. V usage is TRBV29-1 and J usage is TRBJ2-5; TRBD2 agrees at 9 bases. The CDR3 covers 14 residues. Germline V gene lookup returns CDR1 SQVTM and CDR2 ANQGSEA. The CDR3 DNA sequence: TGCAGCATTGACAGCGGGGGGCTGGTTGAGACCCAGTACTTC. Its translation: CSIDSGGLVETQYF.

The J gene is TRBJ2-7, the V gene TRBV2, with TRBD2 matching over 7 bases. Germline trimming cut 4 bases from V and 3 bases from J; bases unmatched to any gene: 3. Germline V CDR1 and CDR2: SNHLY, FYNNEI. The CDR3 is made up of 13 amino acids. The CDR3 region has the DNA TGTGCCAGCAGTGGTTCTAGCGGCTACGAGCAGTACTTC. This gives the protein CASSGSSGYEQYF.

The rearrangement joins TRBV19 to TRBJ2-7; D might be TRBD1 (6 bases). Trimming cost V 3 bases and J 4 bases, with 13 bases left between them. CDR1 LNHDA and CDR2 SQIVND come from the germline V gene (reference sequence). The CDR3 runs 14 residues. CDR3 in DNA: TGTGCCAGTAGTATGGCAGGGGCCCAATACGAGCAGTACTTC. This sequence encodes CASSMAGAQYEQYF.

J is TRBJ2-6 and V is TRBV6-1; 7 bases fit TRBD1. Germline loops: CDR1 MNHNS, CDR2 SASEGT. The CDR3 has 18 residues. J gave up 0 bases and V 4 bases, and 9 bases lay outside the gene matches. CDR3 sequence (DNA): TGTGCCAGCAGTGGGCTGACAGGGCCATCCTCTGGGGCCAACGTCCTGACTTTC. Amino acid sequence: CASSGLTGPSSGANVLTF.

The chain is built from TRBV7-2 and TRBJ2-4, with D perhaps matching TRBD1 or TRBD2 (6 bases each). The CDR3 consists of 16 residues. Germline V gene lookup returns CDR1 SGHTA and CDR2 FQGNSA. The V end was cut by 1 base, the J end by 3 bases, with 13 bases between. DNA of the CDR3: TGTGCCAGCAGCTTAGGGGTACAGGGACTCAAAAACATTCAGTACTTC. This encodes CASSLGVQGLKNIQYF.

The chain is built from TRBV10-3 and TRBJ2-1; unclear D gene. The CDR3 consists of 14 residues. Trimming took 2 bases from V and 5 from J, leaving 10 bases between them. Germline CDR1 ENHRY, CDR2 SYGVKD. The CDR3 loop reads CAISEGPSHNEQFF. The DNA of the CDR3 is TGTGCCATCAGTGAGGGCCCAAGCCACAATGAGCAGTTCTTC.

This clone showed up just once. CDR3 in DNA: TGTGCCAGTAGTATATCGACAGCGATCTATGGCTACACCTTC. Translating gives CASSISTAIYGYTF. The chain couples TRBV19 to TRBJ1-2; D possibly corresponds to TRBD1 (5 bases). Between the trimmed V and J ends, which lost 2 bases and 4 bases, there was a span of 11 bases. The CDR3 has 14 amino acids. The V gene's germline CDR1 is LNHDA and CDR2 SQIVND (reference sequence).

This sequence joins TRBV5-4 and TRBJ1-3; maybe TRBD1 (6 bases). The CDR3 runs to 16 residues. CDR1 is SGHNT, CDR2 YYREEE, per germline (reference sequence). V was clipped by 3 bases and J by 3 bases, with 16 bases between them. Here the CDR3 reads CASSSLGGGGGNTIYF. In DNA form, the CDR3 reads TGTGCCAGCAGCTCCTTGGGGGGGGGCGGTGGAAACACCATATATTTT.

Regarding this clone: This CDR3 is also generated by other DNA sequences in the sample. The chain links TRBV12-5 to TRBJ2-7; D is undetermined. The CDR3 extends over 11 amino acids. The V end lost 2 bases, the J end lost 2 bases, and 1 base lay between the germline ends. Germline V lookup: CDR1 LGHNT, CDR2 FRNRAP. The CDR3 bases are TGTGCTAGTGGTTTGACCTACGAGCAGTACTTC. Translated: CASGLTYEQYF.

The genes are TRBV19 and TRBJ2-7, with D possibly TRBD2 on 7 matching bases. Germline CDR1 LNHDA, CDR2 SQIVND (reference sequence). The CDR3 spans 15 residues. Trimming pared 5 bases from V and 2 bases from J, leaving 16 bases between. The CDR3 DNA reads TGTGCCAGTAGTGGGGGGGCAGCGTCTACCTACGAGCAGTACTTC. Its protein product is CASSGGAASTYEQYF.

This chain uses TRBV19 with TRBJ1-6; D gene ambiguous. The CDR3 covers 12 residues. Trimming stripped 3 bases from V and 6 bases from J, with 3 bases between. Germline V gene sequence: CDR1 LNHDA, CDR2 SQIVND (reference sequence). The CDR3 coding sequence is TGTGCCAGTAGTATCGCTAATTCACCCCTCCACTTT. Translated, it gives CASSIANSPLHF.

The chain's CDR3 is CSVEEGRGLGTEAFF. The CDR3 nucleotides are TGCAGCGTTGAAGAGGGCAGGGGGCTGGGCACTGAAGCTTTCTTT. The chain links TRBV29-1 to TRBJ1-1, with 8 bases fitting TRBD1. V lost 0 bases, J lost 4 bases, and 7 bases stayed unmatched. CDR1 SQVTM and CDR2 ANQGSEA come from the germline V gene. The CDR3 has 15 amino acids.

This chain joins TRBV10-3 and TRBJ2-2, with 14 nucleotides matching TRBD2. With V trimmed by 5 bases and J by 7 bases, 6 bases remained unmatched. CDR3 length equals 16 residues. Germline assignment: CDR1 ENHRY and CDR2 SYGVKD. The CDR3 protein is CAISKGLAGVIGELFF. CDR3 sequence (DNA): TGTGCCATCAGTAAGGGACTAGCGGGAGTTATCGGGGAGCTGTTTTTT.

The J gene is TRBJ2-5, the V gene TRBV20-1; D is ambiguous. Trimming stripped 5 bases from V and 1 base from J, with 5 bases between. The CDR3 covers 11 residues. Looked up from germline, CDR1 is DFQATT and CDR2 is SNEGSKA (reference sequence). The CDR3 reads CSALSQETQYF. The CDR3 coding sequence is TGCAGTGCTCTAAGCCAAGAGACCCAGTACTTC.

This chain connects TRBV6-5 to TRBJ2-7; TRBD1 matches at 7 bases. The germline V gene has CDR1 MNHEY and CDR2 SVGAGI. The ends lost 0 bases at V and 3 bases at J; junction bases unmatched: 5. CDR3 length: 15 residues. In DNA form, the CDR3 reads TGTGCCAGCAGTTACTCCGCCCGGGACAGCTACGAGCAGTACTTC. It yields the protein CASSYSARDSYEQYF.

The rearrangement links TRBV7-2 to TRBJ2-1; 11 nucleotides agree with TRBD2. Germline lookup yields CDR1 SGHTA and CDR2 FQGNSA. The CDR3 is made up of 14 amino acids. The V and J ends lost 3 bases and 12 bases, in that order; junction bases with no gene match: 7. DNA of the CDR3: TGTGCCAGCAGCTTCTTTCTGCTAGCGGGGGGGCAGTTCTTC. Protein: CASSFFLLAGGQFF.